The source of this T cell receptor beta chain is a study of T cell responses to AZD1222 COVID-19 vaccine. Study information: Pooled together were second doses at about 4 or about 12 weeks. Findings of the study overall: Vaccine-related CD4 TCRs covered spike, predominating at 160-218 and 743-854. The sample set comprised mostly white British donors with more females, and clonal diversity was possibly underestimated. Following two doses of AZD1222, Spike-specific TCR breadth and depth rose.

The V gene's germline CDR1 is SNHLY and CDR2 FYNNEI. V gave up 1 base and J gave up 1 base, with 10 bases separating them. The CDR3 contains 15 residues. For this clone: Its antigen is undetermined.

TCRdb's table, derived via immunoSEQ multiplex PCR, lists solely in-frame clones and lacks some. The table shows around 100,000 clones, with around nine tenths occurring only once. J is TRBJ2-5 and V is TRBV2; D gene uncertain. This specimen consisted of peripheral blood, obtained on day 0 of AZD1222 vaccination. The TCR sequence derives from an adult in good health. CDR3 in amino acids: CASSEDPGRQETQYF. For the CDR3, the DNA is TGTGCCAGCAGTGAAGATCCCGGACGCCAAGAGACCCAGTACTTC.